The rows below give T cell receptor beta chains drawn from one sample of a study of beta chain features in type 1 diabetes. Sequencing used immunoSEQ multiplex PCR; TCRdb keeps in-frame clones, though not all of them. The sample holds approximately 52,000 clones, around 60% seen once. The sample comprised stem cell memory CD4+ T cells from blood. The receptors originated from a woman in her twenties or thirties with type 1 diabetes. CDR3s include the opening cysteine and the closing phenylalanine or tryptophan. D genes are given only for firm matches. Part of the rows lack a size; the others show once, few, many or a class for expanded clones.

V gene,J gene,D gene,clone size,CDR3 DNA,CDR3 protein
TRBV4-2,TRBJ2-2,TRBD2,NA,TGTGCCAGCAGCCAAGGGCGAGCGGGGACCGGGGAGCTGTTTTTT,CASSQGRAGTGELFF
TRBV19,TRBJ1-5,NA,NA,TGTGCCAGTAGTATGCGGAATAGCAATCAGCCCCAGCATTTT,CASSMRNSNQPQHF
TRBV28,TRBJ2-1,NA,NA,TGTGCCAGCAGTGTTACTCCGTCCGCGTGGAATGAGCAGTTCTTC,CASSVTPSAWNEQFF
TRBV5-1,TRBJ2-1,TRBD2,few,TGCGCCAGCAGCCCCCAAGCGGGAGGGCCGGGTGAGCAGTTCTTC,CASSPQAGGPGEQFF
TRBV29-1,TRBJ1-1,TRBD1,NA,TGCAGCGTTGACCCGGCATGGACAGGTGAAGCTTTCTTT,CSVDPAWTGEAFF
TRBV11-2,TRBJ2-7,TRBD1,few,TGTGCCAGCAGCATTACAGGGGACGAGCAGTACTTC,CASSITGDEQYF
TRBV5-1,TRBJ2-3,NA,NA,TGCGCCAGCAGCTTGGGCGAGAGCACAGATACGCAGTATTTT,CASSLGESTDTQYF
TRBV5-1,TRBJ2-5,NA,NA,TGCGCCAGCAGCTTACGGGAGACCCAGTACTTC,CASSLRETQYF
TRBV9,TRBJ2-3,TRBD2,NA,TGTGCCTCCCGTAGCGGGAGCACAGATACGCAGTATTTT,CASRSGSTDTQYF
TRBV5-1,TRBJ1-2,TRBD1,few,TGCGCCAGCAGCTTGGACAGGGGGAGTGGCTACACCTTC,CASSLDRGSGYTF
TRBV29-1,TRBJ1-1,TRBD1,NA,TGCAGCGTCCGCAGGGGGGACACTGAAGCTTTCTTT,CSVRRGDTEAFF
TRBV19,TRBJ2-2,NA,NA,TGTGCCAGTGGGTCGAAGGCGACTAACACCGGGGAGCTGTTTTTT,CASGSKATNTGELFF
TRBV6-1,TRBJ1-5,NA,NA,TGTGCCAGCAGTGACAGGAGCAATCAGCCCCAGCATTTT,CASSDRSNQPQHF
TRBV25-1,TRBJ1-2,TRBD1,NA,TGTGCCAGCAGTGTTCGTGGGACAGGCCCTAACTATGGCTACACCTTC,CASSVRGTGPNYGYTF
TRBV9,TRBJ1-1,NA,NA,TGTGCCAGCAGCGTAGGGCCCCCCAGCACTGAAGCTTTCTTT,CASSVGPPSTEAFF
TRBV27,TRBJ2-2,TRBD1,NA,TGTGCCAGCAGTAAGGACAGGGGTACCGGGGAGCTGTTTTTT,CASSKDRGTGELFF